These 22 T cell receptor beta chains originate from one sample sequenced in a study of T cells in Graves' hyperthyroidism and ophthalmopathy (dated by TCRdb to the late 2010s). The library was prepared using multiplex PCR. The run used an Illumina HiSeq 2000. The TCR beta CDR3 regions were amplified from RNA transcripts. The TCR CDR3 was subjected to a first round of RT-PCR using the HTBI primer set and the Qiagen OneStep RT-PCR kit. TCRdb's own reprocessing of the public reads used fastp at Q25 and MiXCR and kept productive beta chains. Duplicate CDR3 protein sequences are folded into a single record with the most common DNA and genes. In this sample the table shows a few hundred thousand distinct CDR3 sequences, about 14% of which occur a single time. The top ten constitute roughly 21% of the sample. Sequenced material: blood. These receptors all stem from a woman under 40 with Graves' ophthalmopathy.

This clonotype came up many times. This chain connects TRBV3-1 to TRBJ2-7; no reliable D call. Deletions cut 1 base from V and 7 bases from J, with 11 bases between. This CDR3 is built from 13 residues. Per the germline V gene, CDR1 is LGHDT and CDR2 is YNNKEL (reference sequence). The CDR3 is CASSQVWGWEQYF. The CDR3 coding sequence is TGTGCCAGCAGCCAAGTTTGGGGTTGGGAGCAGTACTTC.

This clonotype was seen repeatedly, ten times or more. The chain recombines TRBV20-1 with TRBJ2-5; possibly TRBD1 for D (6 bases). V dropped 6 bases and J dropped 1 base, with 12 bases sitting between them. Germline V gives CDR1 DFQATT, CDR2 SNEGSKA (reference sequence). The CDR3 contains 13 residues. The CDR3 is CSAPDRTQETQYF. CDR3 in DNA: TGCAGTGCCCCGGACAGAACCCAAGAGACCCAGTACTTC.

This clonotype has a count of ten or more. V gene TRBV3-1 combines with J gene TRBJ2-5; D remains ambiguous. This CDR3 region has 15 residues. V lost 0 bases and J lost 2, with 10 bases in between. Per the germline V gene, CDR1 is LGHDT and CDR2 is YNNKEL (reference sequence). The CDR3 sequence is CASSQDQQQQETQYF. CDR3 DNA sequence: TGTGCCAGCAGCCAAGATCAACAGCAACAAGAGACCCAGTACTTC.

This clonotype occurred many times. The CDR3 DNA reads as TGTGCCAGCAGCCAAAGGGGACAGGGAGGTAATTCACCCCTCCACTTT. This encodes CASSQRGQGGNSPLHF. The V and J genes are TRBV4-2 and TRBJ1-6, with 9 bases matching TRBD1. Germline values: CDR1 LGHNA, CDR2 YNFKEQ. The CDR3 spans 16 residues. V dropped 2 bases and J dropped 6; count of bases not matched to a gene: 5.

This clonotype was seen repeatedly, ten times or more. The chain uses TRBV5-1 and TRBJ2-1, with a possible D match to TRBD2 (5 bases). Germline values: CDR1 SGHRS, CDR2 YFSETQ. The CDR3 is made up of 15 amino acids. V was cut by 1 base and J by 0 bases, with 8 bases left in between. The CDR3 region has the DNA TGCGCCAGCAGCTTGCGCGGGTACTCCTACAATGAGCAGTTCTTC. Its translation is CASSLRGYSYNEQFF.

This clonotype appeared once. The chain links TRBV20-1 to TRBJ2-2; TRBD2 agrees at 9 bases. The CDR3 covers 17 residues. With 5 bases clipped from V and 6 bases from J, the junction kept 16 bases outside the gene matches. Per germline, CDR1 DFQATT and CDR2 SNEGSKA (reference sequence). CDR3 in DNA: TGCAGTGCTGCACGTACCTCGCGGGGGGGCGCTGCCGGGGAGCTGTTTTTT. Protein sequence: CSAARTSRGGAAGELFF.

The chain joins TRBV27 to TRBJ1-6; no definite D call. The CDR3 runs 14 residues. Germline V gene data show CDR1 as MNHEY and CDR2 as SMNVEV (reference sequence). The ends were cut back, 3 bases at V and 8 bases at J, with 11 bases in the middle. The CDR3 sequence is CASSFGQRHSPLHF. The CDR3 DNA is TGTGCCAGCAGTTTCGGTCAGCGGCATTCACCCCTCCACTTT.

This clonotype has only a few counts. The chain links TRBV4-1 to TRBJ2-5; 8 nucleotides align to TRBD1. The CDR3 length is 16 residues. With V trimmed by 3 bases and J by 1 base, 7 bases remained unmatched. The germline V gene has CDR1 MGHRA and CDR2 YSYEKL. Written as DNA, the CDR3 is TGCGCCAGCAGCCACGATCCCGGGACAGGCCAAGAGACCCAGTACTTC. It yields the protein CASSHDPGTGQETQYF.

This clonotype was found many times. The chain carries TRBV30 and TRBJ2-5; D tentatively reads TRBD1 or TRBD2 (5 bases each). CDR1 GTSNPN and CDR2 SVGIG come from the germline V gene (reference sequence). The CDR3 runs 12 residues. Trimming cost V 2 bases and J 2 bases, with 6 bases left between them. The CDR3 spells CAWSWGQETQYF. The DNA for the CDR3 is TGTGCCTGGAGTTGGGGGCAAGAGACCCAGTACTTC.

This clonotype was seen more than once but under ten times. The J gene is TRBJ1-2, the V gene TRBV27; possible D gene TRBD1, 5 bases. CDR3 length: 14 amino acids. Germline V gene lookup returns CDR1 MNHEY and CDR2 SMNVEV (reference sequence). V lost 5 bases and J 8 bases, leaving 18 bases between the germline ends. The CDR3 sequence: CASSPRQTSGGYTF. In DNA form, the CDR3 reads TGTGCCAGCAGTCCTCGACAGACATCGGGCGGCTACACCTTC.

The table lists this clonotype with many counts. This chain joins TRBV18 and TRBJ1-1; weak D call: TRBD1 (6 bases). The CDR3 has 16 residues. The germline V gene has CDR1 KGHSH and CDR2 LQKENI. Trimming left V 4 bases short and J 13 bases short, with 28 bases between. The CDR3 DNA follows: TGTGCCAGCTCACGCAGACAGAAAGAAGACAGGCAGATAATTTTCTTT. Its protein is CASSRRQKEDRQIIFF. The variable domain in full, with the rest retrieved from reference TRBV18 and TRBJ1-1, is NAGVMQNPRHLVRRRGQEARLRCSPMKGHSHVYWYRQLPEEGLKFMVYLQKENIIDESGMPKERFSAEFPKEGPSILRIQQVVRGDSAAYFCASSRRQKEDRQIIFFGQGTRLTVV.

At least ten counts were recorded for this clonotype. The chain carries TRBV11-2 and TRBJ1-2, with a weak D call TRBD1 (5 bases). Germline values: CDR1 SGHAT, CDR2 FQNNGV. With 5 bases removed from V and 0 bases from J, the gap between germline ends came to 13 bases. This CDR3 region has 15 residues. CDR3 bases: TGTGCCAGCAGCCCACAGGAGAGATCTAACTATGGCTACACCTTC. Residues: CASSPQERSNYGYTF.

This clonotype was observed at least ten times. The chain recombines TRBV12-3 or TRBV12-4 with TRBJ2-2; 7 bases align to TRBD1. V was pared by 5 bases and J by 1 base, with 1 base of the junction left unmatched. CDR3 length: 14 residues. This chain's CDR3 is CASSRQGNTGELFF. The CDR3 DNA reads TGTGCCAGCAGTCGACAGGGGAACACCGGGGAGCTGTTTTTT.

The rearrangement uses TRBV20-1 and TRBJ2-2; 8 nucleotides line up with TRBD1. J lost 6 bases, V lost 0 bases, and 6 bases had no gene match. This CDR3 contains 15 residues. In germline, CDR1 is DFQATT, CDR2 SNEGSKA (reference sequence). CDR3 protein: CSARDSGGYSGELFF. The DNA for the CDR3 is TGCAGTGCTAGAGATTCAGGGGGCTATTCCGGGGAGCTGTTTTTT.

Many counts were recorded for this clonotype. The chain uses TRBV28 and TRBJ1-2; 10 bases map to TRBD1. This CDR3 region has 15 residues. Germline assignment: CDR1 MDHEN and CDR2 SYDVKM. With V trimmed by 2 bases and J by 4 bases, 4 bases remained unmatched. Written as DNA, the CDR3 is TGTGCCAGCAGTTTAGGACAGGGGGTTTCCTATGGCTACACCTTC. This gives the protein CASSLGQGVSYGYTF.

This clonotype was counted many times. The J gene is TRBJ1-5, the V gene TRBV28, with unresolved D. The CDR3 spans 12 residues. V lost 8 bases and J 4 bases, leaving 9 bases between the germline ends. CDR1 is MDHEN, CDR2 SYDVKM, per germline. In nucleotides, the CDR3 is TGTGCCAGCTCGACTGCTAATCAGCCCCAGCATTTT. It specifies CASSTANQPQHF.

V and J are TRBV7-9 and TRBJ1-2, with 7 bases aligning to TRBD1. The CDR3 totals 15 residues. The germline CDR1 and CDR2 sequences are SEHNR and FQNEAQ (reference sequence). V was pared by 5 bases and J by 5 bases, with 11 bases of the junction left unmatched. Written as DNA, the CDR3 is TGTGCCAGCAGCCGACGGACAGCAGGGGGATATGGCTACACCTTC. This sequence encodes CASSRRTAGGYGYTF. The full variable domain, with the rest looked up from reference TRBV7-9 and TRBJ1-2, is DTGVSQNPRHKITKRGQNVTFRCDPISEHNRLYWYRQTLGQGPEFLTYFQNEAQLEKSRLLSDRFSAERPKGSFSTLEIQRTEQGDSAMYLCASSRRTAGGYGYTFGSGTRLTVV.

In this sample, this clonotype turned up many times. The chain has TRBV7-9 and TRBJ2-1, with TRBD1 matching 8 bases. The CDR3 consists of 15 residues. Germline CDR1 is SEHNR and CDR2 is FQNEAQ (reference sequence). J lost 12 bases, V lost 5 bases, and 15 bases had no gene match. In DNA form, the CDR3 reads TGTGCCAGCAGCGCTCCCAGGGGGCGCGGCTCTTGGCAGTTCTTC. It specifies CASSAPRGRGSWQFF. Variable domain in full (rest from reference TRBV7-9 and TRBJ2-1): DTGVSQNPRHKITKRGQNVTFRCDPISEHNRLYWYRQTLGQGPEFLTYFQNEAQLEKSRLLSDRFSAERPKGSFSTLEIQRTEQGDSAMYLCASSAPRGRGSWQFFGPGTRLTVL.

This clonotype was observed a few times. J is TRBJ2-7 and V is TRBV7-9, with 8 bases fitting TRBD1. The CDR3 is 14 amino acids. The V gene's germline CDR1 is SEHNR and CDR2 FQNEAQ (reference sequence). V trimming: 5 bases; J trimming: 6 bases; junction bases outside the gene matches: 9. The CDR3 coding sequence is TGTGCCAGCAGCCGACAGGGGATCCCGGGCGAGCAGTACTTC. Encoded protein: CASSRQGIPGEQYF.

This chain joins TRBV9 and TRBJ2-4; D not certain. V was pared by 3 bases and J by 3 bases, with 28 bases between. The length of the CDR3 is 20 residues. Germline V gene lookup returns CDR1 SGDLS and CDR2 YYNGEE. CDR3 in amino acids: CASSGSVGEPVSPYKNIQYF. CDR3 nucleotide sequence: TGTGCCAGCAGCGGGTCAGTCGGAGAGCCGGTCAGCCCCTACAAAAACATTCAGTACTTC. Variable domain in full (rest from reference TRBV9 and TRBJ2-4): DSGVTQTPKHLITATGQRVTLRCSPRSGDLSVYWYQQSLDQGLQFLIQYYNGEERAKGNILERFSAQQFPDLHSELNLSSLELGDSALYFCASSGSVGEPVSPYKNIQYFGAGTRLSVL.

The chain links TRBV12-3 or TRBV12-4 to TRBJ1-2; TRBD1 agrees at 7 bases. After removal of 5 bases from V and 3 bases from J, the junction contained 3 bases not matched to a gene. CDR3 size: 13 residues. The CDR3 DNA follows: TGTGCCAGCAGTCCACAGGGGTACTATGGCTACACCTTC. This codes for CASSPQGYYGYTF.

This clonotype showed up just a few times. J is TRBJ1-2 and V is TRBV24-1; the D is unclear. The CDR3 runs 15 residues. Trimming left V 2 bases short and J 8 bases short, with 17 bases between. CDR1 and CDR2 from the germline V gene are KGHDR and SFDVKD. CDR3 region: CATSDSAPQAGGYTF. The CDR3 coding sequence is TGTGCCACCAGTGATTCCGCCCCTCAGGCGGGGGGCTACACCTTC.